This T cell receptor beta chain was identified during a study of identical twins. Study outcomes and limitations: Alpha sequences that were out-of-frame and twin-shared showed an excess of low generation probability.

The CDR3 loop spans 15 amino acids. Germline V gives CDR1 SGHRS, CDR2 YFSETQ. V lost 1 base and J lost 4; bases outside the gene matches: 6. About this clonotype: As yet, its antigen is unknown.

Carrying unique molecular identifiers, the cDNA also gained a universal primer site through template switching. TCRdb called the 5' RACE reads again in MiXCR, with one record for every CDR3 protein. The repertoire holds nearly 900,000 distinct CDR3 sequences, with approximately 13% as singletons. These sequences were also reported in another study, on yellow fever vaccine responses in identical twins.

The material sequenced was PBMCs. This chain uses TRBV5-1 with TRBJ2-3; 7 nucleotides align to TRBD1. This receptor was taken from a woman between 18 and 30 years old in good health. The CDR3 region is CASSLRTGQPDTQYF. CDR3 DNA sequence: TGCGCCAGCAGCTTGAGGACAGGTCAACCAGATACGCAGTATTTT. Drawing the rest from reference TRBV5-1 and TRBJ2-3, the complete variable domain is KAGVTQTPRYLIKTRGQQVTLSCSPISGHRSVSWYQQTPGQGLQFLFEYFSETQRNKGNFPGRFSGRQFSNSRSEMNVSTLELGDSALYLCASSLRTGQPDTQYFGPGTRLTVL.